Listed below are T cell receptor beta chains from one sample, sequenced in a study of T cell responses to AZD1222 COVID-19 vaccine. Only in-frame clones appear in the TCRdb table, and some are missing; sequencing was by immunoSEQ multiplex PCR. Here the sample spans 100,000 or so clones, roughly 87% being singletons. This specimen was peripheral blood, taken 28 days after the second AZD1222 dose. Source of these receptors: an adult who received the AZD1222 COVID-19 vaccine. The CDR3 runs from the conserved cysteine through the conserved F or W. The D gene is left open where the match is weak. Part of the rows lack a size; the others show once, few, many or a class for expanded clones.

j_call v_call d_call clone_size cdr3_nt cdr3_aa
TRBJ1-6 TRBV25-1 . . TGTGCCAGCACCGGCCCCAATAATTCACCCCTCCACTTT CASTGPNNSPLHF
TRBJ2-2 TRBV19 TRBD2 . TGTGCCAGTAGCCCTCTAGCGGGAGCCGGGGAGCTGTTTTTT CASSPLAGAGELFF
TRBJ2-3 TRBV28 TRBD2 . TGTGCCAGCAGTTCCTTCACTAGCGGGAGGTACAGCACAGATACGCAGTATTTT CASSSFTSGRYSTDTQYF
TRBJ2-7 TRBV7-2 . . TGTGCCAGCAGCCCCCCCCGGGACGAGCAGTACTTC CASSPPRDEQYF
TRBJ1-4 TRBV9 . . TGTGCCAGCAGCGTAGGGGAGGGTAATGAAAAACTGTTTTTT CASSVGEGNEKLFF
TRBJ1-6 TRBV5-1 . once TGCGCCAGCAGCTATACCGGGACGGGTTCACCCCTCCACTTT CASSYTGTGSPLHF
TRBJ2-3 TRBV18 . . TGTGCCAGCTCCCTTCCGGATAGCGTGCGCACAGATACGCAGTATTTT CASSLPDSVRTDTQYF
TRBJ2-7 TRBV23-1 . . TGCGCCAGCAGTCAATCGCCGGGCTCGTACGAGCAGTACTTC CASSQSPGSYEQYF
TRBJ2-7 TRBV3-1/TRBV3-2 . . TGTGCCAGCAGCCATCGGGCCCGTCAATCTAGCGTCTACGAGCAGTACTTC CASSHRARQSSVYEQYF
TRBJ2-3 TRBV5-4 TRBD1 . TGTGCCAGCAGGGGACAGGGGCCCGCGGGTGGGCAGTATTTT CASRGQGPAGGQYF
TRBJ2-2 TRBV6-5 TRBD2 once TGTGCCAGCAGTTTAGCGGGAGAGGTGAACACCGGGGAGCTGTTTTTT CASSLAGEVNTGELFF
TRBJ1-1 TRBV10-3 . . TGTGCCATCAGTGAGGGGGGGGACACTGAAGCTTTCTTT CAISEGGDTEAFF
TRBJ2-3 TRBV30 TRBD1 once TGTGCCTCCCGGACAGGGGTTAGCACAGATACGCAGTATTTT CASRTGVSTDTQYF
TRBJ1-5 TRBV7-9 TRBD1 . TGTGCCAGCAGCACCGGGACAGAGCTCAATCAGCCCCAGCATTTT CASSTGTELNQPQHF
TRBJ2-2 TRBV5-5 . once TGTGCCAGCAGCTTGGGTCCGGGGAACACCGGGGAGCTGTTTTTT CASSLGPGNTGELFF
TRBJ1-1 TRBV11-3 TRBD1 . TGTGCCAGCAGCGCCGGGACAGGGGCGCAAAACACTGAAGCTTTCTTT CASSAGTGAQNTEAFF
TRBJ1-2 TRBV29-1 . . TGCAGCGTTGAAGCTCAGGGTAACTATGGCTACACCTTC CSVEAQGNYGYTF
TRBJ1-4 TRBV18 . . TGTGCCAGCTCACCTGCCGGGGTCTCGAATGAAAAACTGTTTTTT CASSPAGVSNEKLFF
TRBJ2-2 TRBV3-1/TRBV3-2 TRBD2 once TGTGCCAGCAGCCAGGCTTTCCAGCGGGAGCGTTCCGGGGAGCTGTTTTTT CASSQAFQRERSGELFF
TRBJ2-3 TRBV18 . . TGTGCCAGCTCACCACCGGGACTTAGCACAGATACGCAGTATTTT CASSPPGLSTDTQYF
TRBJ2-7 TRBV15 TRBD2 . TGTGCCACCAGCAGAGATTGGTTAACTAGCGGCACCTCCGCCGAGCAGTACTTC CATSRDWLTSGTSAEQYF
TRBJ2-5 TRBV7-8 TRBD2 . TGTGCCAGCAGCTTACCTAGCGCCGGGGGGGAGACCCAGTACTTC CASSLPSAGGETQYF
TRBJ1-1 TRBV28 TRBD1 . TGTGCCAGCAGTTTCACAGGGGGCGTTGAAGCTTTCTTT CASSFTGGVEAFF
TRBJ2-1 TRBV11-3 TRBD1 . TGTGCCAGCAGCTTAGATCTAAGGGACAGGGTTTCCGATGAGCAGTTCTTC CASSLDLRDRVSDEQFF
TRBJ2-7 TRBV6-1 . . TGTGCCAGCAGTGAAGTAAGAACAGGGAGTTACGAGCAGTACTTC CASSEVRTGSYEQYF
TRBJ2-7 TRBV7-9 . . TGTGCCAGCAGCTCCGAATACTACGAGCAGTACTTC CASSSEYYEQYF
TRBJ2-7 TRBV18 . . TGTGCCAGCTCACCGGACTCTGGACTCTCATTCGGCTACGAGCAGTACTTC CASSPDSGLSFGYEQYF
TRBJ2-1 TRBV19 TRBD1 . TGTGCCAGTAGTCGACAGGGGGATTCCTACAATGAGCAGTTCTTC CASSRQGDSYNEQFF
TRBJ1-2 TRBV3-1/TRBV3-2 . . TGTGCCAGCAGCCAAGAAGCATTAAGGAGTAACTATGGCTACACCTTC CASSQEALRSNYGYTF
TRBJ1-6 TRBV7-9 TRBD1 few TGTGCCAGCAGCTTGACAGGGGCGGTCTCTTCACCCCTCCACTTT CASSLTGAVSSPLHF
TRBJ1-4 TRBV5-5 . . TGTGCCAGCAGTCCCGTGTTAGGGAATGAAAAACTGTTTTTT CASSPVLGNEKLFF
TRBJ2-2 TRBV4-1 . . TGCGCCAGCAGCCTAGGGGTTCCAGGGTCCCCGGGGGAGCTGTTTTTT CASSLGVPGSPGELFF
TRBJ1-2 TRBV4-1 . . TGCGCCAGCAGCCAAGAAGTATCAGGGTATCGTTATGGCTACACCTTC CASSQEVSGYRYGYTF
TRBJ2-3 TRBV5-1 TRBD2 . TGCGCCAGCAGCCTTAGCGGGAGAGACACAGATACGCAGTATTTT CASSLSGRDTDTQYF
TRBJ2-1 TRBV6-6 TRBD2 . TGTGCCAGCAGTCGGGGGGCGGGAGGCCTGAGCTCCTACAATGAGCAGTTCTTC CASSRGAGGLSSYNEQFF
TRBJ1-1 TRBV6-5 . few TGTGCCAGCAATAGCAGGAACACTGAAGCTTTCTTT CASNSRNTEAFF
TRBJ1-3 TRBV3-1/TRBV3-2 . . TGTGCCAGCAGCCAAGGGACCTCTGGAAACACCATATATTTT CASSQGTSGNTIYF
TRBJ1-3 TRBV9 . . TGTGCCAGCAGCACCAGGACAGTTAGCTCTGGAAACACCATATATTTT CASSTRTVSSGNTIYF
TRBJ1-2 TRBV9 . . TGTGCCAGCAGCGTACAATCAAATAACTATGGCTACACCTTC CASSVQSNNYGYTF
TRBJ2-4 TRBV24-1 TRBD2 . TGTGCCACCAGTGATCCATTAGCGGGCGGAAACATTCAGTACTTC CATSDPLAGGNIQYF
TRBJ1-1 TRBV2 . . TGTGCCAGCAGTGACACTGAAGCTTTCTTT CASSDTEAFF
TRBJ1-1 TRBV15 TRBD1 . TGTGCCACCAGCATAAGGGACAGGGGACGAGTCACTGAAGCTTTCTTT CATSIRDRGRVTEAFF
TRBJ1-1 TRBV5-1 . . TGCGCCAGCAGCTTGGGGGCCACGAACACTGAAGCTTTCTTT CASSLGATNTEAFF
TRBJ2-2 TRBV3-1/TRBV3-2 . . TGTGCCAGCAGCCCAGTCTTGACTAGTAGTACCGGGGAGCTGTTTTTT CASSPVLTSSTGELFF
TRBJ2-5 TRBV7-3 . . TGTGCCAGCAGCTTCGACAGGTCGGAGACCCAGTACTTC CASSFDRSETQYF
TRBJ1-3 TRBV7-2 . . TGTGCCAGCAGCTTAGTCCGCAGGGCTGGAAACACCATATATTTT CASSLVRRAGNTIYF
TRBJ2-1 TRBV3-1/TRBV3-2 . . TGTGCCAGCAGCCTCCAGCCCTTTTCAAACAATGAGCAGTTCTTC CASSLQPFSNNEQFF
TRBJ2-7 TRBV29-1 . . TGCAGCGTTGAAGGGATAACCTACGAGCAGTACTTC CSVEGITYEQYF
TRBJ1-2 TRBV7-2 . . TGTGCCAGCAGCTTAGCAGACAGGATCCAAGACGGCTACACCTTC CASSLADRIQDGYTF
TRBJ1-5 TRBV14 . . TGTGCCAGCAGCCAAGGAGGGGGCAATCAGCCCCAGCATTTT CASSQGGGNQPQHF
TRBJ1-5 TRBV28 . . TGTGCCAGCAGTTTTCAGGGAGACAATCAGCCCCAGCATTTT CASSFQGDNQPQHF
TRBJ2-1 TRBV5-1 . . TGCGCCAGCAGCTTGCTCGGAAGCTACAATGAGCAGTTCTTC CASSLLGSYNEQFF
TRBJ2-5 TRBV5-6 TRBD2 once TGTGCCAGCAGCTTTGGCGGACTAGCGGGAGGGCCTGGAGAGACCCAGTACTTC CASSFGGLAGGPGETQYF
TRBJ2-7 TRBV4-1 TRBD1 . TGCGCCAGCAGCCCGAATGAAGGGACAGGGGTCTACGAGCAGTACTTC CASSPNEGTGVYEQYF
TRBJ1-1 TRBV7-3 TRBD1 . TGTGCCAGCAGCTCGACATCGACAGGGGGCGGCGAAGCTTTCTTT CASSSTSTGGGEAFF